The entry below gives a single T cell receptor (beta chain) sequence along with its context. Repertoires were generated with immunoSEQ multiplex PCR, while TCRdb's copy carries only in-frame clones and drops some. The table lists approximately 76,000 clones, around 85% of them singletons. The data belong to a study of blood T cell repertoires in COVID-19. Trimming removed 4 bases at V and 1 base at J, with 11 bases between. The CDR3 has 15 residues. Germline V gene data show CDR1 as LGHDT and CDR2 as YNNKEL (reference sequence). The J gene is TRBJ1-3, the V gene TRBV3-1 (or the pseudogene TRBV3-2); tentatively, D is TRBD1 (6 bases). The source is a man younger than 40 with acute or convalescent COVID-19. The sequenced material came from peripheral blood. The chain's CDR3 is CASSRGGGSGNTIYF. The CDR3 region has the DNA TGTGCCAGCAGCCGGGGAGGGGGGTCTGGAAACACCATATATTTT.